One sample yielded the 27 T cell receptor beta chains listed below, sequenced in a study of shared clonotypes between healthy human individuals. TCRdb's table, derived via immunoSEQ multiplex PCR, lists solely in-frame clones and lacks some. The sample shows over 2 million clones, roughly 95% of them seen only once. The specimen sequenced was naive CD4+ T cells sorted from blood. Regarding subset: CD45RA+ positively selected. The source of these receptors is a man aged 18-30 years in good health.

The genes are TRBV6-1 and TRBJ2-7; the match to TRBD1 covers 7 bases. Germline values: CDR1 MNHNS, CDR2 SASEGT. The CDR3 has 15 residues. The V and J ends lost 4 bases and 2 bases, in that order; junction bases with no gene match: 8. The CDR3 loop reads CASSGGTALTYEQYF. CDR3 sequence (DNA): TGTGCCAGCAGTGGGGGGACAGCGCTCACCTACGAGCAGTACTTC.

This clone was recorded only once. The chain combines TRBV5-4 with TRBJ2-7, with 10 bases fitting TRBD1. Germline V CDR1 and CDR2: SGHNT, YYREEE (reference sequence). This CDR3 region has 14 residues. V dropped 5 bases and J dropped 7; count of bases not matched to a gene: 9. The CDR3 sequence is CASRPGTGVGEQYF. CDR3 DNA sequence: TGTGCCAGCAGACCCGGGACAGGGGTGGGGGAGCAGTACTTC.

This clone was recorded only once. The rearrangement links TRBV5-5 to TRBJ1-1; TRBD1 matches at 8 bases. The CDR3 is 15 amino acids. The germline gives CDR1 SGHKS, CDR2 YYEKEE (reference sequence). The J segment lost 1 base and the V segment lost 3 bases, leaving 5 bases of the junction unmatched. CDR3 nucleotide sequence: TGTGCCAGCAGCTCGACAGGGGTGGGGAACACTGAAGCTTTCTTT. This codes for CASSSTGVGNTEAFF. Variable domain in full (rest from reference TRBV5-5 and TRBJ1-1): DAGVTQSPTHLIKTRGQQVTLRCSPISGHKSVSWYQQVLGQGPQFIFQYYEKEERGRGNFPDRFSARQFPNYSSELNVNALLLGDSALYLCASSSTGVGNTEAFFGQGTRLTVV.

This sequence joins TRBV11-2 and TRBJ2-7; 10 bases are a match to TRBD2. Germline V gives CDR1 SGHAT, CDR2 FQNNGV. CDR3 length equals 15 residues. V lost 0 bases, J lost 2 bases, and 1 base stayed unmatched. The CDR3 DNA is TGTGCCAGCAGCTTAGATACTAGCGGGGCCTACGAGCAGTACTTC. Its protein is CASSLDTSGAYEQYF.

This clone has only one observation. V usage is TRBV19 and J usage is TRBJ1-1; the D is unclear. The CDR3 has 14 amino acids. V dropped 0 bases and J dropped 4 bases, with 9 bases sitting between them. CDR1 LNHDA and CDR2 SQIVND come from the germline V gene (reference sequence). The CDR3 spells CASSIDAGLTEAFF. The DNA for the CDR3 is TGTGCCAGTAGTATAGACGCAGGACTCACTGAAGCTTTCTTT.

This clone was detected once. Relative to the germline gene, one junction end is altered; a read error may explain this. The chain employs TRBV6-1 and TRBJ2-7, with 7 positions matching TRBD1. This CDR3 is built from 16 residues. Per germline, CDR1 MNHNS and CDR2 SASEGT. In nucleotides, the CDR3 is TGTGCCAGCAGAGAAGACAGGGATCGCCGTACCTACGAGCAGTACTTC. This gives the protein CASREDRDRRTYEQYF.

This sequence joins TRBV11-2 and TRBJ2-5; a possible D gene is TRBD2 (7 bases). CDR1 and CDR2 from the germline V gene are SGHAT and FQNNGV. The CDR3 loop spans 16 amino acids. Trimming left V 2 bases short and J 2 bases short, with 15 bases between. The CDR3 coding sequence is TGTGCCAGCAGCTTAACGGGGGGCGTGGGACAAGAGACCCAGTACTTC. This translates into CASSLTGGVGQETQYF.

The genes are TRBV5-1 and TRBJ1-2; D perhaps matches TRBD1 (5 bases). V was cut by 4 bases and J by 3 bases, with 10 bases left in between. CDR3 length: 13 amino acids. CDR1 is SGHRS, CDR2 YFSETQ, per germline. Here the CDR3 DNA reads TGCGCCAGCAGCACGGGGGGAGACTATGGCTACACCTTC. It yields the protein CASSTGGDYGYTF.

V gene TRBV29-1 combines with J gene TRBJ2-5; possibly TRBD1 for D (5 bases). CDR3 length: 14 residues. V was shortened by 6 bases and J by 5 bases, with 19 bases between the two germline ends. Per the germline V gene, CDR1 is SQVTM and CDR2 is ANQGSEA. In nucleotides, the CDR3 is TGCAGCGTGGACGGACATCTCAGTGGGGAGACCCAGTACTTC. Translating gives CSVDGHLSGETQYF. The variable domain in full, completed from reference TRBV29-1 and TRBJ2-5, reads SAVISQKPSRDICQRGTSLTIQCQVDSQVTMMFWYRQQPGQSLTLIATANQGSEATYESGFVIDKFPISRPNLTFSTLTVSNMSPEDSSIYLCSVDGHLSGETQYFGPGTRLLVL.

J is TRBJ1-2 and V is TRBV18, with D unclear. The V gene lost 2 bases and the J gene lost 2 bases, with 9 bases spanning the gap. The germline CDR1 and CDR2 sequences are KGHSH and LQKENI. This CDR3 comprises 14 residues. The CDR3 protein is CASSPDMTNYGYTF. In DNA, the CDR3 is TGTGCCAGCTCACCAGACATGACCAACTATGGCTACACCTTC.

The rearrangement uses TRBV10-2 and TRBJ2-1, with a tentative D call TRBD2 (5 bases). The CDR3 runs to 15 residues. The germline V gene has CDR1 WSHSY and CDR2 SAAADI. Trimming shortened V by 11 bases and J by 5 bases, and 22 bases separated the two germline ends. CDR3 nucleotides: TGCGCCGCCAATCCCCATAAGAGGGCCGACAATGAGCAGTTCTTC. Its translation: CAANPHKRADNEQFF.

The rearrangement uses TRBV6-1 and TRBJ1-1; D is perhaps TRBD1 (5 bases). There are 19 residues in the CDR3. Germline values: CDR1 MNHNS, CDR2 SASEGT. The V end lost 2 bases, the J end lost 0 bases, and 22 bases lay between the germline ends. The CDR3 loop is CASSEFSGAGSKMNTEAFF. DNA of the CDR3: TGTGCCAGCAGTGAATTTAGCGGGGCTGGTTCTAAAATGAACACTGAAGCTTTCTTT.

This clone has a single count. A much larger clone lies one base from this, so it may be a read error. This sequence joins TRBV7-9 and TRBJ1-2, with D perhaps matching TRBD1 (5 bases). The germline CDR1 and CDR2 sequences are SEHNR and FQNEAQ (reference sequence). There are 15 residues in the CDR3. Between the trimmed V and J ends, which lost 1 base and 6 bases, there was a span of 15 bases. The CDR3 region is CASSLEAGRGDGYTF. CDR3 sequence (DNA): TGTGCCAGCAGCTTAGAGGCGGGAAGGGGCGATGGCTACACCTTC.

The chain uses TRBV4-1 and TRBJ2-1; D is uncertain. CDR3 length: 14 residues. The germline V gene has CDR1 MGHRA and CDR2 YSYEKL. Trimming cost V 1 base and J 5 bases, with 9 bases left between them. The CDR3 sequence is CASSQGWSHNEQFF. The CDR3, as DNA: TGCGCCAGCAGCCAAGGATGGTCCCACAATGAGCAGTTCTTC.

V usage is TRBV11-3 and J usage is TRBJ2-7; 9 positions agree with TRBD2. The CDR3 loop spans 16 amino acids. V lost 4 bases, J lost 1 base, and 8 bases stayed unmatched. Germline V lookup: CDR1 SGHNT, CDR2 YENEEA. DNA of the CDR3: TGTGCCAGCAGCTCACCTCTAGCGGGACCATCCTACGAGCAGTACTTC. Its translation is CASSSPLAGPSYEQYF.

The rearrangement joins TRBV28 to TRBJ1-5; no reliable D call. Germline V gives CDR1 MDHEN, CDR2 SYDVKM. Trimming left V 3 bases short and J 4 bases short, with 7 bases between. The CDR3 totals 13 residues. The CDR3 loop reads CASSFGNNQPQHF. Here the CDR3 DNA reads TGTGCCAGCAGTTTTGGTAATAATCAGCCCCAGCATTTT.

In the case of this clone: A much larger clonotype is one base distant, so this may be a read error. CDR3 loop: CASSPTGGRSNQPRHF. CDR3 nucleotide sequence: TGTGCCAGCAGCCCGACAGGGGGGAGGAGCAATCAGCCCCGGCATTTT. The chain is built from TRBV28 and TRBJ1-5; 9 bases align to TRBD1. In germline, CDR1 is MDHEN, CDR2 SYDVKM. This CDR3 region has 16 residues.

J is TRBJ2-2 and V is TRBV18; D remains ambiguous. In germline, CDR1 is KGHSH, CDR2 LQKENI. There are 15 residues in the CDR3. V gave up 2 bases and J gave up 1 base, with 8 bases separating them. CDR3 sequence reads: CASSPTDMNTGELFF. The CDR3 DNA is TGTGCCAGCTCACCAACAGATATGAACACCGGGGAGCTGTTTTTT.

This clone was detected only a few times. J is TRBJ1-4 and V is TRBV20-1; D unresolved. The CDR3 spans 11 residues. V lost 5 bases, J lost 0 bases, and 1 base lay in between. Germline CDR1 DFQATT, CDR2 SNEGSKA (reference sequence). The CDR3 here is CSAPTNEKLFF. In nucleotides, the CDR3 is TGCAGTGCTCCAACTAATGAAAAACTGTTTTTT.

CDR3 DNA: TGTGCCATTACTCAGGGACAGCAAGAGACCCAGTACTTC. Protein product: CAITQGQQETQYF. The rearrangement links TRBV10-3 to TRBJ2-5, with TRBD1 matching 7 bases. Germline V gives CDR1 ENHRY, CDR2 SYGVKD. The CDR3 has 13 residues. V shed 9 bases, J shed 2 bases, and the junction held 6 bases outside the gene matches.

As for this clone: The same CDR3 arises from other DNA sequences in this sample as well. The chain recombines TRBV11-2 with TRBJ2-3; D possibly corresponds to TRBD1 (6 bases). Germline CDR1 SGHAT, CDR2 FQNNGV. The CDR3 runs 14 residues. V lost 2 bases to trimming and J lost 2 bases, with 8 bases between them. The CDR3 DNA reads TGTGCCAGCAGCTTAACAGGGTACACAGATACGCAGTATTTT. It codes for CASSLTGYTDTQYF. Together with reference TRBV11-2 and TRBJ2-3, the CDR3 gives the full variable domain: EAGVAQSPRYKIIEKRQSVAFWCNPISGHATLYWYQQILGQGPKLLIQFQNNGVVDDSQLPKDRFSAERLKGVDSTLKIQPAKLEDSAVYLCASSLTGYTDTQYFGPGTRLTVL.

The CDR3 sequence: CASSYAGDYGYTF. The CDR3 DNA reads TGTGCCAGCAGTTACGCAGGGGACTATGGCTACACCTTC. This sequence joins TRBV6-5 and TRBJ1-2; TRBD1 is a possible D gene (6 bases). CDR3 length equals 13 residues. Trimming removed 2 bases at V and 3 bases at J, with 7 bases between. Per germline, CDR1 MNHEY and CDR2 SVGAGI.

CDR3 amino acids: CASRMDRGNQETQYF. In DNA form, the CDR3 reads TGTGCCAGCAGGATGGACAGGGGGAATCAAGAGACCCAGTACTTC. The rearrangement links TRBV2 to TRBJ2-5; 10 positions match TRBD1. With 6 bases clipped from V and 2 bases from J, the junction kept 6 bases outside the gene matches. The CDR3 contains 15 residues. Germline CDR1 and CDR2: SNHLY and FYNNEI.

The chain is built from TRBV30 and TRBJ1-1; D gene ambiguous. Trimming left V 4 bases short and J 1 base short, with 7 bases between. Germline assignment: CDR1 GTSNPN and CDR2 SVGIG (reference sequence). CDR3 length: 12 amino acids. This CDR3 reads CAWMRQNTEAFF. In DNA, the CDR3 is TGTGCCTGGATGCGGCAGAACACTGAAGCTTTCTTT.

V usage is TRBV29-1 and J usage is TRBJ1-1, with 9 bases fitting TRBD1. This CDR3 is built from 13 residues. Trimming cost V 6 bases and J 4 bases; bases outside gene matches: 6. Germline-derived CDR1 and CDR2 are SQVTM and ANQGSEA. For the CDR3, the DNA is TGCAGCGTGGGACAGGGTTGGGGCACTGAAGCTTTCTTT. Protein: CSVGQGWGTEAFF.

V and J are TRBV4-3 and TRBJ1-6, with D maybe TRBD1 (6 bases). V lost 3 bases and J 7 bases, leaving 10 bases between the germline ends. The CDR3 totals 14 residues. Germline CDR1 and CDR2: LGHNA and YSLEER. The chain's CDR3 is CASSHGQSNSPLHF. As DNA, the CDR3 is TGCGCCAGCAGCCACGGACAGTCGAATTCACCCCTCCACTTT.

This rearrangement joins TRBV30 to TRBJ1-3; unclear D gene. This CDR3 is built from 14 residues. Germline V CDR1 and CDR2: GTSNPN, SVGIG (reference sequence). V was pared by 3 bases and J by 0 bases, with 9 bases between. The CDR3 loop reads CAWRPLRSGNTIYF. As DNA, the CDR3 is TGTGCCTGGAGGCCTCTCCGCTCTGGAAACACCATATATTTT.